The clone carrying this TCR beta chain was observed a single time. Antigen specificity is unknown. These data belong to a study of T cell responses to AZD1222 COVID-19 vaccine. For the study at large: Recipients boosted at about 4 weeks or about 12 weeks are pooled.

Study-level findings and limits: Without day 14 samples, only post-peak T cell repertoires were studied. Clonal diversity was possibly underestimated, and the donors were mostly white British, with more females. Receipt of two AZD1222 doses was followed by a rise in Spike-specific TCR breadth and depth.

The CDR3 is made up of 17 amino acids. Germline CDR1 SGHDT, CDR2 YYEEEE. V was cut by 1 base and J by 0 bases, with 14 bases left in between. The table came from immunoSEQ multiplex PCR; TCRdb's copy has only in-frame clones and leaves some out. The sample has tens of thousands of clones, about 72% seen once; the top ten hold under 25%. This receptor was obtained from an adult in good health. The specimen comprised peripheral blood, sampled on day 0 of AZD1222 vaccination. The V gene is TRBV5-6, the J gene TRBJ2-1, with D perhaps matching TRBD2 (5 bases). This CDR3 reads CASSLSTGLLSYNEQFF. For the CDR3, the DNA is TGTGCCAGCAGCTTGAGCACCGGACTCCTCTCCTACAATGAGCAGTTCTTC.